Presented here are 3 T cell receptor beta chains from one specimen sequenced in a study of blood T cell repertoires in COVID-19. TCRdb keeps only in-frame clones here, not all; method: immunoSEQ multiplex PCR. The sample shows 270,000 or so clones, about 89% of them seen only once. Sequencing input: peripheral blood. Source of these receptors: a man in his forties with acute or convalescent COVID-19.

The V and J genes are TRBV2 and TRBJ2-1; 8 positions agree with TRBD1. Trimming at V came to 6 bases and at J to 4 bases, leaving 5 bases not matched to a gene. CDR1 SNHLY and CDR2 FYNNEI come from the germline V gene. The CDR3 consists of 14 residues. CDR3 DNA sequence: TGTGCCAGCAGCCGGGACAGGTGGTACAATGAGCAGTTCTTC. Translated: CASSRDRWYNEQFF.

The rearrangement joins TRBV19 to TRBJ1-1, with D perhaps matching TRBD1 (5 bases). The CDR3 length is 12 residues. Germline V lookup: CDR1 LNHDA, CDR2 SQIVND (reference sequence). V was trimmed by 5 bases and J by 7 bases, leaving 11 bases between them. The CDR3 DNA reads TGTGCCAGTAGTGCCGGGACTCGTGAAGCTTTCTTT. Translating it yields CASSAGTREAFF.

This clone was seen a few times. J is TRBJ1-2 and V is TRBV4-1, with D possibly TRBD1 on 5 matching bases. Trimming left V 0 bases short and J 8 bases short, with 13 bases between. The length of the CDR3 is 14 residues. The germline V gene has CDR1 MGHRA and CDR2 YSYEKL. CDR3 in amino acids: CASSQDYGGGGYTF. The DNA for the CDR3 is TGCGCCAGCAGCCAAGACTACGGGGGAGGCGGCTACACCTTC.